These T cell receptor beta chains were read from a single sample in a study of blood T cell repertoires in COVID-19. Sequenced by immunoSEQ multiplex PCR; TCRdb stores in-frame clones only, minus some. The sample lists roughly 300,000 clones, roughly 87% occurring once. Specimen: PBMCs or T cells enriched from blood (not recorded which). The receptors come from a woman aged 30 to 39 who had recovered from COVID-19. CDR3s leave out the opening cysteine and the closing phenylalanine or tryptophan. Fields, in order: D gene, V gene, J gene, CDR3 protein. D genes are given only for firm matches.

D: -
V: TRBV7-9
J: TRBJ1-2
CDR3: ASSPDTIYT

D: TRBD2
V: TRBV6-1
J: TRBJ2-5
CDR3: ASSEGVGGGAETQY

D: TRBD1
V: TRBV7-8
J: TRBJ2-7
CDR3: ASSRGTGSSYEQY

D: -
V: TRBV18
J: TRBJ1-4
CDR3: ASSPFQGPPTNEKLF

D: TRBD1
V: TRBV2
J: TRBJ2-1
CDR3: ASSRDRNNEQF

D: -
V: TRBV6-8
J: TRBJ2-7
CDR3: ASSSPELRSSYEQY

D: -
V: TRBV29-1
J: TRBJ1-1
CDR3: SALGQGVNTEAF

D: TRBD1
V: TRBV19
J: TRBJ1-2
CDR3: ASTDRGVNGYT

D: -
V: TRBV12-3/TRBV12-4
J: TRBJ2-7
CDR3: ASSLRGEQY

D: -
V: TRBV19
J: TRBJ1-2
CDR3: ASSIGTALNYGYT

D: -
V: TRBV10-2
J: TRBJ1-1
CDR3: ASWAKPNTEAF